The clone carrying this T cell receptor (beta chain) turned up a few times. Its antigen remains unknown. This sample is part of a study of beta chain features in type 1 diabetes. Overall study findings and caveats: PCR could preferentially amplify shorter templates, alike in patients and controls. VDJ junctions in type 1 diabetes patients carried more deletions and fewer insertions.

The CDR3 extends over 14 amino acids. The germline V and J ends were trimmed by 3 bases and 5 bases, with 13 bases remaining between them. Germline V lookup: CDR1 LNHDA, CDR2 SQIVND (reference sequence). The sequenced template was cDNA made from the entire isolated RNA. Only in-frame clones appear in the TCRdb table, and some are missing; sequencing was by immunoSEQ multiplex PCR. The sample has about half a million clones; 10% to 12% are singletons. The clonotype comes from a woman aged 18-29 years in good health. Sample: naive CD4+ T cells from blood. The chain is built from TRBV19 and TRBJ2-5; D unclear. CDR3 loop: CASSILDALETQYF. The CDR3 nucleotides read TGTGCCAGTAGTATCCTCGACGCGCTGGAGACCCAGTACTTC.